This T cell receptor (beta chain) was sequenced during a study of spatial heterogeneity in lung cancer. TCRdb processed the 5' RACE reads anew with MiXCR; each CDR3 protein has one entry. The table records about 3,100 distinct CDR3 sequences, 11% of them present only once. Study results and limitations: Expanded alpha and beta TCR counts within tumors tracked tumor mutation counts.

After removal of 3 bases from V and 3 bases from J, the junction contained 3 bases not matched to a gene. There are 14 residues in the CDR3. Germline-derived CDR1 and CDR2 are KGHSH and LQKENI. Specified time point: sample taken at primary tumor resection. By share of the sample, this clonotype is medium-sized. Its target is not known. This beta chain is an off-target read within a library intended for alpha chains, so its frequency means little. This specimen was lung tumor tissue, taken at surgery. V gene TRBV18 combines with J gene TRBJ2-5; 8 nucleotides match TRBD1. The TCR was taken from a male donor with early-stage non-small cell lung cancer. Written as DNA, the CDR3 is TGTGCCAGCTCACCGGGACAGGTAGAAGAGACCCAGTACTTC. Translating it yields CASSPGQVEETQYF.